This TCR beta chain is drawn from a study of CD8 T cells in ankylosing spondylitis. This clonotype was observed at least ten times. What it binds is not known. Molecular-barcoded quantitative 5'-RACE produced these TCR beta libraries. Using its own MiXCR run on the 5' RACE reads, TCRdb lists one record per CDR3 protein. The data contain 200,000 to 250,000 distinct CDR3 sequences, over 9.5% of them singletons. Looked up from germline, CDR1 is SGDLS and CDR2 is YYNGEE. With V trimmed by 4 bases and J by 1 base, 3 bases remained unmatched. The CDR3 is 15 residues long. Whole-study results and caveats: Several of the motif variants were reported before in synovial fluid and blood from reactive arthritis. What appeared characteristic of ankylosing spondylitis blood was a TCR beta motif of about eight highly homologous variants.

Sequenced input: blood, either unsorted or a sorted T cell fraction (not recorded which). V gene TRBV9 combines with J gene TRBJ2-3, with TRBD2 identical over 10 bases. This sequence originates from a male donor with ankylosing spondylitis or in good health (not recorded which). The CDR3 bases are TGTGCCAGCAGCACTAGCGGGGACCGCACAGATACGCAGTATTTT. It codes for CASSTSGDRTDTQYF.